Sequencing of this T cell receptor (beta chain) was carried out in a study of blood T cell repertoires in COVID-19. This clone came up a few times. The J segment lost 4 bases and the V segment lost 3 bases, leaving 5 bases of the junction unmatched. Germline CDR1 SQVTM, CDR2 ANQGSEA. The CDR3 loop spans 13 amino acids. Here immunoSEQ multiplex PCR was the method, and the copy in TCRdb shows in-frame clones only, minus some. Among approximately 270,000 clones, around 90% were seen once, and the ten largest hold under 2.5%. The chain employs TRBV29-1 and TRBJ1-2; TRBD1 aligns across 7 bases. The sequenced sample was peripheral blood. The TCR was taken from a man aged 45-65 years with acute or convalescent COVID-19. In nucleotides, the CDR3 is TGCAGCGTTGAGAGGGGGCGCACCTATGGCTACACCTTC. It specifies CSVERGRTYGYTF.